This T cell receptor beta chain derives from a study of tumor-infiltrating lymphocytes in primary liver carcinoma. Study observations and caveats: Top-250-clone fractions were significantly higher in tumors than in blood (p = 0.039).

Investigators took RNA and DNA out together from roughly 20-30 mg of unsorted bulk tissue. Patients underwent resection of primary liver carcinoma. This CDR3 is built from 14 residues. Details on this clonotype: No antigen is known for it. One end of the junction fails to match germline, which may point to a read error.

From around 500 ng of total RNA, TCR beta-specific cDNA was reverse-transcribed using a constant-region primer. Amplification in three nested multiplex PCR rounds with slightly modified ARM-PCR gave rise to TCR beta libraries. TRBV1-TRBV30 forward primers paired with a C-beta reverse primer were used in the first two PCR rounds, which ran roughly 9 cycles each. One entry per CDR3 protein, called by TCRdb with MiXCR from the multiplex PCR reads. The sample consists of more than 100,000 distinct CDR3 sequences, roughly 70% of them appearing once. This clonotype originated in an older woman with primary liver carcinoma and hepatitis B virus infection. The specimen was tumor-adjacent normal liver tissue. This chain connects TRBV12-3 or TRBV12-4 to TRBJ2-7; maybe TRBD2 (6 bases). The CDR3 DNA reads TGTGCTAGCAGTCGCAAGGGACTTGCCTACGAGCAGTACTTC. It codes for CASSRKGLAYEQYF.